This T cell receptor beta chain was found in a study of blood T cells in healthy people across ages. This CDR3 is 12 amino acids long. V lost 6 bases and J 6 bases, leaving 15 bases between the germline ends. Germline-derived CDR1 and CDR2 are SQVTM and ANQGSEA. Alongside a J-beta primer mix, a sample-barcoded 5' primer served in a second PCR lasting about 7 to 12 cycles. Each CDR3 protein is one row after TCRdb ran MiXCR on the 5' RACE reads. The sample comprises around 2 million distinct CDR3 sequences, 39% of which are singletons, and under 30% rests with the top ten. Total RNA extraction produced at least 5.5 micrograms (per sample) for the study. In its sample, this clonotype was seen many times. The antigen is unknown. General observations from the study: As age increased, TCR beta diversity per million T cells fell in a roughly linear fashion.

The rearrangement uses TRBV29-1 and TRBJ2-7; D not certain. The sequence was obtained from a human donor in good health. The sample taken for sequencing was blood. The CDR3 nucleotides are TGCAGCGTCCGTCCCACCGAAGGCGAGCAGTACTTC. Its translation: CSVRPTEGEQYF.